This T cell receptor beta chain comes out of a study of blood T cell repertoires in COVID-19. Study as a whole: The samples span acute and convalescent COVID-19 from the United States, Italy and Spain. From T cells, B-cell-depleted T cells, or PBMCs came the material, which was cDNA or gDNA.

As originally analysed: Amplification from reference gene primers served as the basis for estimated nucleated cell counts. Measured with immunoSEQ multiplex PCR; TCRdb has only the in-frame clones, and not every one. Clonal size and the V and J genes are those of that table, whereas D and trimming came from the DNA. Of tens of thousands of clones listed, around 90% were seen once; the top ten hold roughly 1.7%. This clone was seen more than once but under ten times. CDR3 length: 17 residues. The V gene end was trimmed by 5 bases and the J gene end by 2 bases; junction bases not matched to a gene: 10. Per the germline V gene, CDR1 is SGHVS and CDR2 is FQNEAQ.

The material sequenced was peripheral blood. This sequence was found in a woman in her sixties with active COVID-19. V usage is TRBV7-8 and J usage is TRBJ2-7, with 12 bases matching TRBD2. Written as DNA, the CDR3 is TGTGCCAGCAGCAATAGAATCCTAGCGGGAGGGCCCTACGAGCAGTACTTC. Amino acids: CASSNRILAGGPYEQYF.